The 26 T cell receptor beta chains below were found in one sample sequenced in a study of blood T cell repertoires in COVID-19. Profiling relied on immunoSEQ multiplex PCR, and the TCRdb table lists in-frame clones only, not all of them. The sample has more than 250,000 clones; about 89% are singletons. Sequenced: PBMCs or T cells enriched from blood (not recorded which). The receptors derive from a woman in her thirties who had recovered from COVID-19.

The V gene is TRBV27, the J gene TRBJ1-6, with a possible D match to TRBD1 (6 bases). Trimming pared 10 bases from V and 8 bases from J, leaving 21 bases between. Germline values: CDR1 MNHEY, CDR2 SMNVEV (reference sequence). The CDR3 runs 15 residues. The CDR3 sequence is CATQFTSGQHSPLHF. The CDR3 nucleotides read TGTGCCACCCAGTTTACGTCCGGACAGCATTCACCCCTCCACTTT.

This chain links TRBV30 with TRBJ2-4; maybe TRBD1 (6 bases). Trimming pared 7 bases from V and 7 bases from J, leaving 20 bases between. The CDR3 sequence is 14 residues long. CDR1 GTSNPN and CDR2 SVGIG come from the germline V gene (reference sequence). CDR3 in amino acids: CAFNPRGVRNIQYF. DNA of the CDR3: TGTGCCTTTAACCCCAGGGGAGTGAGGAACATTCAGTACTTC.

In its sample, this clone was seen a few times. The chain has TRBV5-6 and TRBJ2-1; D is unresolved. Looked up from germline, CDR1 is SGHDT and CDR2 is YYEEEE. Between the trimmed V and J ends, which lost 1 base and 2 bases, there was a span of 16 bases. The CDR3 loop spans 17 amino acids. The CDR3 here is CASSLLSFRLTYNEQFF. The CDR3 region has the DNA TGTGCCAGCAGCTTGCTTTCCTTTCGGTTGACCTACAATGAGCAGTTCTTC.

The chain joins TRBV7-9 to TRBJ1-4; perhaps TRBD1 as D (5 bases). The CDR3 consists of 16 residues. The V end lost 1 base, the J end lost 7 bases, and 16 bases lay between the germline ends. From germline, CDR1 is SEHNR and CDR2 FQNEAQ (reference sequence). The CDR3 DNA reads TGTGCCAGCAGCTTAGGGGTTTCGCAGGGCGGTGAAAAACTGTTTTTT. Translating gives CASSLGVSQGGEKLFF.

V gene TRBV6-6 combines with J gene TRBJ1-1; D ambiguous. The CDR3 loop spans 16 amino acids. In germline, CDR1 is MNHNY, CDR2 SVGAGI (reference sequence). The V end was cut by 2 bases, the J end by 4 bases, with 17 bases between. In DNA, the CDR3 is TGTGCCAGCAGTTACCCGGCCACGGGAGGTGGCACTGAAGCTTTCTTT. It yields the protein CASSYPATGGGTEAFF.

This clone was counted between two and nine times. V gene TRBV6-5 combines with J gene TRBJ1-1; TRBD1 aligns across 10 bases. This CDR3 is 10 amino acids long. J was trimmed by 10 bases and V by 9 bases; bases with no gene match: 2. Per germline, CDR1 MNHEY and CDR2 SVGAGI. The CDR3 coding sequence is TGTGCCAGTGGGGACAGGGGAGCTTTCTTT. As protein: CASGDRGAFF.

This clone was seen more than once but under ten times. The V call is TRBV9, the J call TRBJ2-5, with 8 bases identical to TRBD2. In germline, CDR1 is SGDLS, CDR2 YYNGEE. V lost 6 bases and J lost 5; bases outside the gene matches: 12. The CDR3 loop spans 15 amino acids. Here the CDR3 reads CASTPGGGRGETQYF. The DNA of the CDR3 is TGTGCCAGCACCCCGGGGGGGGGCCGGGGGGAGACCCAGTACTTC.

The chain combines TRBV5-1 with TRBJ2-6; 8 nucleotides line up with TRBD1. The CDR3 is 18 residues long. Germline CDR1 is SGHRS and CDR2 is YFSETQ. The V segment lost 0 bases and the J segment 0 bases; nucleotides outside the gene matches: 5. The CDR3 reads CASSLETGVISGANVLTF. The DNA for the CDR3 is TGCGCCAGCAGCTTGGAGACAGGGGTGATCTCTGGGGCCAACGTCCTGACTTTC.

J is TRBJ1-3 and V is TRBV29-1; unclear D gene. The CDR3 consists of 14 residues. V lost 3 bases to trimming and J lost 0 bases, with 9 bases between them. Per the germline V gene, CDR1 is SQVTM and CDR2 is ANQGSEA. CDR3 bases: TGCAGCGTTGACCCCCTGAGCTCTGGAAACACCATATATTTT. Amino acids: CSVDPLSSGNTIYF.

This clone was counted a single time. CDR3 sequence (DNA): TGTGCCAGCAGCCATCTCCCTACTAGTTCCTACGAGCAGTACTTC. As protein: CASSHLPTSSYEQYF. The chain is built from TRBV3-1 (or the pseudogene TRBV3-2) and TRBJ2-7; possible D gene TRBD2, 5 bases. V was pared by 3 bases and J by 1 base, with 13 bases between. The CDR3 consists of 15 residues. The germline gives CDR1 LGHDT, CDR2 YNNKEL (reference sequence).

This chain links TRBV5-6 with TRBJ2-7; D gene unclear. Deletions cut 4 bases from V and 2 bases from J, with 10 bases between. The CDR3 sequence is 13 residues long. CDR1 and CDR2 (germline): SGHDT, YYEEEE. In DNA form, the CDR3 reads TGTGCCAGCAGCCCGTCTATCACCTACGAGCAGTACTTC. Its translation: CASSPSITYEQYF.

The chain uses TRBV14 and TRBJ1-2; D remains unclear. Germline V gene sequence: CDR1 SGHDN, CDR2 FVKESK. The CDR3 spans 14 residues. The V end was cut by 3 bases, the J end by 0 bases, with 8 bases between. CDR3 DNA sequence: TGTGCCAGCAGCCAGATAACAGCTAACTATGGCTACACCTTC. Translating it yields CASSQITANYGYTF.

The CDR3 reads CASSLRGGLNEQFF. CDR3 bases: TGTGCCAGTAGTCTCCGGGGGGGCCTCAATGAGCAGTTCTTC. The chain links TRBV19 to TRBJ2-1; 8 bases align to TRBD2. CDR3 size: 14 residues. V was clipped by 5 bases and J by 6 bases; unmatched bases: 6. Germline V gives CDR1 LNHDA, CDR2 SQIVND (reference sequence).

The CDR3 reads CAIRDSTQTGYTF. The CDR3, as DNA: TGTGCCATCAGGGACTCCACCCAGACGGGCTACACCTTC. This chain uses TRBV10-3 with TRBJ1-2; D unresolved. V was clipped by 6 bases and J by 8 bases, with 16 bases between them. Per germline, CDR1 ENHRY and CDR2 SYGVKD. CDR3 length: 13 amino acids.

The chain combines TRBV7-9 with TRBJ1-1; D ambiguous. Deletions cut 5 bases from V and 1 base from J, with 11 bases between. Germline CDR1 reads SEHNR; CDR2 reads FQNEAQ (reference sequence). This CDR3 has 14 amino acids. The DNA of the CDR3 is TGTGCCAGCAGCCCGAGAGCGAAGAACACTGAAGCTTTCTTT. The encoded protein is CASSPRAKNTEAFF.

V usage is TRBV4-1 and J usage is TRBJ1-5; D is possibly TRBD1 (5 bases). V lost 3 bases and J 4 bases, leaving 10 bases between the germline ends. The CDR3 spans 14 residues. Germline V gene data show CDR1 as MGHRA and CDR2 as YSYEKL. The CDR3 loop reads CASSQRGGNQPQHF. The DNA for the CDR3 is TGCGCCAGCAGCCAGAGGGGAGGGAATCAGCCCCAGCATTTT.

The chain couples TRBV12-3 or TRBV12-4 to TRBJ2-5; TRBD2 is a possible D gene (5 bases). V was trimmed by 6 bases and J by 1 base, leaving 9 bases between them. The CDR3 is made up of 13 amino acids. CDR3 residues: CASSGIVQETQYF. In DNA form, the CDR3 reads TGTGCCAGCAGCGGGATCGTCCAAGAGACCCAGTACTTC.

The sample holds one count of this clone. The V and J genes are TRBV7-2 and TRBJ2-1; 8 bases align to TRBD1. V was clipped by 4 bases and J by 2 bases; unmatched bases: 7. The CDR3 is made up of 16 amino acids. Germline loops: CDR1 SGHTA, CDR2 FQGNSA. The CDR3 sequence is CASSSRTGRAYNEQFF. The CDR3 DNA is TGTGCCAGCAGCTCCAGGACAGGGCGGGCCTACAATGAGCAGTTCTTC.

This rearrangement joins TRBV13 to TRBJ1-2; 7 bases fit TRBD1. CDR1 and CDR2 (germline): PRHDT, FYEKMQ (reference sequence). The CDR3 runs 19 residues. V was pared by 3 bases and J by 1 base, with 17 bases of the junction left unmatched. Written as DNA, the CDR3 is TGTGCCAGCAGCTTCCTTAGACTAACCCTCGGGACAGATAACTATGGCTACACCTTC. Translated: CASSFLRLTLGTDNYGYTF.

The V call is TRBV6-5, the J call TRBJ1-5; no clear D. The germline CDR1 and CDR2 sequences are MNHEY and SVGAGI. The CDR3 runs 14 residues. Trimming pared 8 bases from V and 0 bases from J, leaving 11 bases between. Here the CDR3 reads CASGGVYSNQPQHF. DNA for the CDR3: TGTGCCAGCGGCGGAGTTTATAGCAATCAGCCCCAGCATTTT.

The chain joins TRBV15 to TRBJ1-2; D is undetermined. The germline V gene encodes CDR1 LNHNV and CDR2 YYDKDF (reference sequence). V dropped 0 bases and J dropped 4 bases, with 9 bases sitting between them. This CDR3 has 14 amino acids. CDR3 sequence reads: CATSRDGQVYGYTF. The CDR3 coding sequence is TGTGCCACCAGCAGAGATGGGCAAGTCTATGGCTACACCTTC. The full variable domain, its missing parts supplied by reference TRBV15 and TRBJ1-2, is DAMVIQNPRYQVTQFGKPVTLSCSQTLNHNVMYWYQQKSSQAPKLLFHYYDKDFNNEADTPDNFQSRRPNTSFCFLDIRSPGLGDTAMYLCATSRDGQVYGYTFGSGTRLTVV.

This sequence joins TRBV6-1 and TRBJ2-2; 9 bases align to TRBD1. CDR1 and CDR2 from the germline V gene are MNHNS and SASEGT. The CDR3 runs to 17 residues. Germline trimming cut 4 bases from V and 4 bases from J; bases unmatched to any gene: 10. CDR3 sequence reads: CASSGVTGGHSTGELFF. DNA of the CDR3: TGTGCCAGCAGTGGGGTTACAGGGGGCCATTCCACCGGGGAGCTGTTTTTT.

The rearrangement uses TRBV12-5 and TRBJ1-2; perhaps TRBD1 as D (6 bases). Germline V lookup: CDR1 LGHNT, CDR2 FRNRAP. There are 16 residues in the CDR3. V dropped 2 bases and J dropped 2 bases, with 15 bases sitting between them. This CDR3 reads CASGLSRGNANYGYTF. In DNA form, the CDR3 reads TGTGCTAGTGGTTTGAGTAGGGGGAATGCAAACTATGGCTACACCTTC.

CDR3 nucleotides: TGTGCCAGCAGCGTTACTAGCACGGGGTCCGGCGGCAATGAGCAGTTCTTC. It translates to CASSVTSTGSGGNEQFF. J is TRBJ2-1 and V is TRBV14; a possible D gene is TRBD2 (6 bases). CDR1 and CDR2 from the germline V gene are SGHDN and FVKESK. The CDR3 spans 17 residues. Trimming took 5 bases from V and 6 from J, leaving 23 bases between them.

The chain has TRBV5-1 and TRBJ1-1; 7 nucleotides agree with TRBD1. Germline CDR1 reads SGHRS; CDR2 reads YFSETQ. The CDR3 extends over 15 amino acids. V lost 4 bases to trimming and J lost 4 bases; unmatched junction nucleotides: 10. The CDR3 is CASSQIDRVSTEAFF. The CDR3 nucleotides are TGCGCCAGCAGCCAAATTGACAGGGTATCCACTGAAGCTTTCTTT.

This rearrangement joins TRBV12-5 to TRBJ2-1, with 7 bases fitting TRBD1. This CDR3 has 18 residues. Germline loops: CDR1 LGHNT, CDR2 FRNRAP. The V gene end was trimmed by 0 bases and the J gene end by 2 bases; junction bases not matched to a gene: 10. CDR3 protein: CASGLVPTGQGAYNEQFF. As DNA, the CDR3 is TGTGCTAGTGGTTTGGTACCCACCGGGCAGGGGGCCTACAATGAGCAGTTCTTC.